This TCR beta chain was sequenced in a study of T-cell memory formation after mild COVID-19. CDR1 is SGHRS, CDR2 YFSETQ, per germline. The CDR3 length is 13 residues. V shed 2 bases and J shed 3 bases, with 8 bases lying between them. TCRdb called the 5' RACE reads again in MiXCR, with one record for every CDR3 protein. Of some 350,000 distinct CDR3 sequences listed, about a sixth were seen once; the top ten hold about 20%. In this sample, this clonotype turned up many times. The sequenced material came from PBMCs or a T cell subset sorted from them (not recorded which). V is TRBV5-1 and J is TRBJ2-5, with no clear D. The clonotype comes from a man younger than 35 who had mild COVID-19 (a few samples of this study predate the infection). Cell type and time point are not known. Written as DNA, the CDR3 is TGCGCCAGCAGCTTAACCAGTGAAGAGACCCAGTACTTC. As protein: CASSLTSEETQYF. Combining the CDR3 with reference TRBV5-1 and TRBJ2-5 gives the whole variable domain KAGVTQTPRYLIKTRGQQVTLSCSPISGHRSVSWYQQTPGQGLQFLFEYFSETQRNKGNFPGRFSGRQFSNSRSEMNVSTLELGDSALYLCASSLTSEETQYFGPGTRLLVL.